This T cell receptor (beta chain) derives from a study of regulatory T cells in long-lasting Graves disease. The CDR3 consists of 15 residues. Germline lookup yields CDR1 MNHEY and CDR2 SVGAGI. Combining iRepertoire HTBI primers with Arm-PCR of CDR3 regions, the authors built TCR beta libraries. TCRdb re-called the multiplex PCR reads through MiXCR, storing one row per CDR3 protein. This sample has approximately 480,000 distinct CDR3 sequences, with roughly 16% found just once. Study observations and caveats: Newly diagnosed Graves' patients exceeded persistent ones in TCR diversity.

As to time point: newly diagnosed GD, antithyroid drugs for less than 3 months. The TCR library used RNA extracted from PBMCs. All patients originated from an endocrinology department located in Xi'an, China. Details on this clonotype: Antigen: not known. This sequence may be a read error, since a much larger clone differs from it by one base.

This same sample was also taken into another study, of T cells in Graves' hyperthyroidism and ophthalmopathy. According to that study: Graves' hyperthyroidism without ophthalmopathy progression within 18 months was termed stable. A 13 V-J model separated ophthalmopathy from stable hyperthyroidism.

The material sequenced was peripheral blood mononuclear cells (PBMCs), taken at new diagnosis, from a patient treated with antithyroid drugs. The clonotype originates from a man aged 35 to 55 with Graves disease. This chain joins TRBV6-5 and TRBJ2-1, with D perhaps TRBD2 (5 bases). CDR3 sequence reads: CASSSSGDSYNERFF. The CDR3 region has the DNA TGTGCCAGCAGTTCAAGCGGAGACTCCTACAATGAGCGGTTCTTC.